Below, 6 T cell receptor beta chains from the same sample are listed, as sequenced in a study of blood T cell repertoires in COVID-19. The data were produced by immunoSEQ multiplex PCR, yet TCRdb's version contains in-frame clones alone and is incomplete. The table includes approximately 440,000 clones, about 90% detected once. The source material was PBMCs or T cells enriched from blood (not recorded which). All receptors derive from a man younger than 30 who had recovered from COVID-19.

The chain couples TRBV9 to TRBJ1-1; 7 bases are shared with TRBD1. This CDR3 contains 13 residues. Germline trimming cut 0 bases from V and 6 bases from J; bases unmatched to any gene: 2. CDR1 and CDR2 from the germline V gene are SGDLS and YYNGEE. The DNA for the CDR3 is TGTGCCAGCAGCGTAGTTACAGGGGCTGAAGCTTTCTTT. Protein product: CASSVVTGAEAFF.

In the case of this clone: The same CDR3 arises from other DNA sequences in this sample as well. V and J are TRBV19 and TRBJ1-2; 9 bases map to TRBD1. V dropped 6 bases and J dropped 5; count of bases not matched to a gene: 4. This CDR3 contains 13 residues. Germline CDR1 reads LNHDA; CDR2 reads SQIVND (reference sequence). The CDR3, as DNA: TGTGCCAGTAGCAGGGACAGGGATTATGGCTACACCTTC. It yields the protein CASSRDRDYGYTF.

The chain uses TRBV2 and TRBJ1-2, with 7 bases matching TRBD1. CDR3 length: 13 amino acids. J was trimmed by 8 bases and V by 7 bases; bases with no gene match: 10. Germline V CDR1 and CDR2: SNHLY, FYNNEI. For the CDR3, the DNA is TGTGCCAGCACACTATATAGGGGGCTAGGCTACACCTTC. It encodes CASTLYRGLGYTF.

The gene calls are TRBV5-1 and TRBJ1-1, with unresolved D. CDR1 and CDR2 from the germline V gene are SGHRS and YFSETQ. This CDR3 is built from 17 residues. The V and J ends lost 0 bases and 0 bases respectively, with 15 bases between them. This CDR3 is CASSLGVGATLNTEAFF. In DNA, the CDR3 is TGCGCCAGCAGCTTGGGTGTAGGAGCGACCTTGAACACTGAAGCTTTCTTT.

The rearrangement uses TRBV12-3 or TRBV12-4 and TRBJ1-1; D is ambiguous. The V end was cut by 4 bases, the J end by 2 bases, with 8 bases between. This CDR3 spans 13 amino acids. This CDR3 is CASSWEPNTEAFF. In DNA form, the CDR3 reads TGTGCCAGCAGTTGGGAGCCCAACACTGAAGCTTTCTTT.

The rearrangement uses TRBV9 and TRBJ1-1, with D perhaps TRBD1 (6 bases). Trimming left V 4 bases short and J 0 bases short, with 25 bases between. CDR1 is SGDLS and CDR2 is YYNGEE in the germline V gene. The CDR3 totals 19 residues. CDR3 region: CASSPTRGPGVPLNTEAFF. The CDR3, as DNA: TGTGCCAGCAGCCCCACTCGAGGTCCAGGGGTCCCCTTGAACACTGAAGCTTTCTTT.